This TCR beta chain was observed in a study of early T cells in non-severe SARS-CoV-2 infection. The study's findings and limits: Database matching using VDJdb favored anti-spike CD8 responses, with private and CD4 specificities left missing.

Researchers attached unique molecular identifiers to individual cDNA molecules. TCRdb independently ran MiXCR on the 5' RACE reads; one entry per CDR3 protein. The profile shows approximately 58,000 distinct CDR3 sequences, roughly 11% of them singletons. This CDR3 region has 15 residues. The junction had 6 bases not matched to a gene; V was cut back by 2 bases and J by 8 bases. In its sample, this clonotype was seen many times. Antigen unknown. The chain carries TRBV12-3 or TRBV12-4 and TRBJ2-1, with 10 bases lining up with TRBD2. The sequence was obtained from an adult who was a healthcare worker with PCR-confirmed SARS-CoV-2 infection or an uninfected control (not recorded which). The material sequenced was whole blood. Here the CDR3 reads CASSLPAGGRDEQFF. CDR3 sequence (DNA): TGTGCCAGCAGTTTACCAGCGGGGGGGCGGGATGAGCAGTTCTTC.